This T cell receptor (beta chain) was captured in a study of beta chain features in type 1 diabetes. The overall study: All samples yielded over 95,000,000 examined sorted cells.

Broader study findings: A potential influence of HLA type upon TCRB rearrangement remained unresolved herein.

Concerning this clone: Its antigen is not identified.

CDR1 is SGHVS and CDR2 is FQNEAQ in the germline V gene. This CDR3 is 14 amino acids long. Losses at the gene ends were 5 bases for V and 4 bases for J; bases not matched to a gene: 4. Averaging roughly 100 mL, one heparinised blood draw was given by each donor. Since all of the isolated RNA was reverse transcribed, expressed TCRB transcripts were what got sequenced. Data came from immunoSEQ multiplex PCR; TCRdb stores just in-frame clones and leaves some out. The sample lists hundreds of thousands of clones; roughly two thirds were seen once. V is TRBV7-8 and J is TRBJ2-2, with 7 bases that match TRBD2. The specimen sequenced was naive CD4+ T cells from blood. The sequence was obtained from a young man in good health. The CDR3: CASSTLAGTGELFF. The CDR3 DNA is TGTGCCAGCAGCACCTTAGCGGGCACCGGGGAGCTGTTTTTT.